This T cell receptor (beta chain) is drawn from a study of cytomegalovirus exposure and HLA in healthy donors. It was with 60 Vbeta and 13 Jbeta primers that the PCR ran. The assay was immunoSEQ multiplex PCR, and TCRdb's table has in-frame clones only and misses some. The table has about 93,000 clones, around four fifths seen once. This clone was picked up a small number of times. Its antigen is unknown. Points from the study as a whole: Per published accounts, TCR beta sequences correctly predicted the HLA-A and HLA-B alleles of most subjects.

The CDR3 sequence is 15 residues long. The V and J ends lost 4 bases and 8 bases, in that order; junction bases with no gene match: 8. The germline CDR1 and CDR2 sequences are LGHNA and YNFKEQ. Donors were ostensibly healthy at sampling, although undocumented immune exposures were probable. The receptor was derived from a woman aged 40-49 years in good health and CMV-seronegative. This chain connects TRBV4-2 to TRBJ1-4; 9 positions agree with TRBD1. Input material: PBMCs. The CDR3 region has the DNA TGTGCCAGCAGCCGCTCGACAGGGGGAATCGAAAAACTGTTTTTT. It encodes CASSRSTGGIEKLFF.